One sample yielded the 8 T cell receptor beta chains listed below, sequenced in a study of blood T cell repertoires in COVID-19. Assay: immunoSEQ multiplex PCR; the TCRdb copy retains only in-frame clones and omits some. The sample holds over 200,000 clones; around 87% are singletons and the top ten take roughly 2.5%. What was sequenced was peripheral blood. Source of these receptors: a woman between 50 and 59 years old with acute or convalescent COVID-19.

This clone appeared once. The genes are TRBV11-2 and TRBJ2-1; 12 bases agree with TRBD2. Germline assignment: CDR1 SGHAT and CDR2 FQNNGV. The CDR3 sequence is 17 residues long. Trimming cost V 3 bases and J 7 bases; bases outside gene matches: 10. CDR3 DNA: TGTGCCAGCAGCTTTCGGAGACTAGCGGGAGTCTCAAATGAGCAGTTCTTC. Protein product: CASSFRRLAGVSNEQFF.

This clone was recorded once. The J gene is TRBJ1-2, the V gene TRBV9; D remains ambiguous. Trimming cost V 0 bases and J 3 bases, with 9 bases left between them. CDR1 and CDR2 from the germline V gene are SGDLS and YYNGEE. The CDR3 covers 14 residues. The chain's CDR3 is CASSVAEGYYGYTF. The CDR3 DNA follows: TGTGCCAGCAGCGTAGCTGAGGGCTACTATGGCTACACCTTC.

The chain couples TRBV6-5 to TRBJ2-7; D might be TRBD1 (6 bases). The CDR3 loop spans 12 amino acids. Germline CDR1 reads MNHEY; CDR2 reads SVGAGI. V dropped 7 bases and J dropped 4 bases, with 11 bases sitting between them. The CDR3 sequence is CASNSGHYEQYF. CDR3 bases: TGTGCCAGCAACTCGGGACATTACGAGCAGTACTTC.

J is TRBJ1-2 and V is TRBV28; 11 bases match TRBD1. This CDR3 has 16 residues. Germline CDR1 reads MDHEN; CDR2 reads SYDVKM. V was clipped by 2 bases and J by 3 bases; unmatched bases: 5. Here the CDR3 reads CASSLGGQGAHYGYTF. The CDR3 DNA reads TGTGCCAGCAGTTTAGGTGGACAGGGGGCCCACTATGGCTACACCTTC.

The chain couples TRBV30 to TRBJ1-1; no reliable D call. Looked up from germline, CDR1 is GTSNPN and CDR2 is SVGIG (reference sequence). Trimming pared 5 bases from V and 7 bases from J, leaving 8 bases between. The CDR3 runs to 10 residues. CDR3 coding DNA: TGTGCCTGGTTACGGGGTGAAGCTTTCTTT. This sequence encodes CAWLRGEAFF.

The V gene is TRBV2, the J gene TRBJ1-4, with TRBD1 as a possible D gene (5 bases). The CDR3 runs 15 residues. Germline CDR1 SNHLY, CDR2 FYNNEI. V lost 0 bases to trimming and J lost 6 bases, with 11 bases between them. The CDR3 protein is CASSEAGQGYEKLFF. For the CDR3, the DNA is TGTGCCAGCAGTGAAGCAGGCCAGGGCTATGAAAAACTGTTTTTT.

The CDR3 nucleotides are TGTGCCAGCAACCTGCAGGGATACTATGGCTACACCTTC. The encoded protein is CASNLQGYYGYTF. The chain joins TRBV28 to TRBJ1-2; D perhaps matches TRBD1 (5 bases). CDR3 size: 13 residues. The germline CDR1 and CDR2 sequences are MDHEN and SYDVKM. Trimming left V 7 bases short and J 3 bases short, with 12 bases between.

This chain uses TRBV5-6 with TRBJ1-5, with D unclear. Germline assignment: CDR1 SGHDT and CDR2 YYEEEE. The length of the CDR3 is 13 residues. The V gene lost 4 bases and the J gene lost 3 bases, with 8 bases spanning the gap. CDR3 coding DNA: TGTGCCAGCAGCCTAGATATCAATCAGCCCCAGCATTTT. It encodes CASSLDINQPQHF.